This TCR beta chain comes out of a study of PD-L1 blockade in urothelial cancer (dated by TCRdb to the late 2010s). Turning to the overall study: Every patient began therapy in 2014 and was given atezolizumab 1,200 mg intravenously every 3 weeks. About 90% of the roughly 29 patients were identified as males with urothelial cancer of bladder origin, and a prior smoking history was reported by 18 of 29 patients. An ECOG performance status of 0 or 1 was recorded for the patients, and 0 to 3 prior chemotherapy regimens had been received by the patients. Blood samples were analyzed at 3 weeks after treatment start (second dose) and at 6 weeks after treatment start. Blood samples gave median yields of approximately 130,000 T cells and 82,636 unique TCRs, along with a median clonality of 0.080. The study, an exploratory multi-omic analysis, examined somatic, immune and clinical correlates of response to PD-L1 blockade with atezolizumab in urothelial cancer. Pretreatment tumor samples and matched peripheral blood, collected serially before and after atezolizumab treatment, underwent TCR sequencing. Durable clinical benefit was defined as a progression-free survival longer than 6 months, and TCR features were additionally tested against progression-free survival and overall survival. In the same patients who had TCR sequencing, pretreatment tumors also underwent whole exome sequencing and RNA sequencing. Durable clinical benefit was achieved by nine patients and was not achieved by 20 patients. Some 30 patients had pretreatment blood TCR-seq, approximately 24 had at least one posttreatment blood collection, and approximately 24 had tumor TCR-seq. The full study reports these points: A pretreatment peripheral blood TCR clonality below the median was linked to improved progression-free and overall survival. Greater expansion of tumor-associated TCR clones in peripheral blood 3 weeks after the start of treatment was observed in patients with durable benefit (n ≈ 20, p = 0.022). Small sample size (n ≈ 29) and many exploratory analyses mean the results are intended to be hypothesis-generating.

A total of around 30 patients with locally advanced or metastatic urothelial carcinoma, treated at Memorial Sloan Kettering on a trial protocol, made up the cohort. Peripheral blood mononuclear cells were collected pretreatment and during treatment, at between 1 and 8 total time points per patient. The Qiagen DNeasy Blood extraction kit was used to purify genomic DNA from total PBMCs and tumor samples. PBMCs were collected pretreatment and during treatment, and were isolated and stored as previously described. To estimate absolute template abundance from read counts, synthetic TCR analog templates were spiked into each PCR. Using the immunoSEQ assay, TCRbeta CDR3 regions were amplified from genomic DNA with bias-controlled V and J gene primers. Rearranged TCRbeta segments were sequenced at approximately 20X coverage. The paper's data handling went like this. Clustering was used to correct sequencing errors, and CDR3s were annotated against IMGT so that V, D and J genes could be assigned. Only productive TCRbeta rearrangements were used in downstream analyses, excluding out-of-frame or stop-codon sequences. Clonality was computed as one minus Shannon entropy normalized by the log of the number of unique productive sequences. Fisher's exact test with Benjamini-Hochberg correction, at a threshold of adjusted p below 0.01, was used to find clones that differed between time points or between blood and tumor. This immuneACCESS table, as held by TCRdb, lists in-frame sequences with V and J called but not all clones. Of the missing ones, under half trace to an unresolved V gene in checked studies; the others have no known cause. D and trimming were read from the DNA, whereas the V and J calls and clone size are those reported in that table. This sample is represented by approximately 51,000 clones; about 90% of them were singletons. Around 15% of the sample comes from the top ten.

A note on this clone: Its recognized antigen is unknown. No qualities accompany the bases; no much larger clone lies one base away.

The germline V gene specifies SQVTM as CDR1 and ANQGSEA as CDR2. V loses 7 bases of germline sequence and J loses 1 base, and the interval between the two ends is 10 bases. Inclusive of the bounding cysteine and phenylalanine, the CDR3 is 12 residues long. Only CDR3 DNA is held: 36 bases, read in frame from base 1. Sample: PBMCs, taken around atezolizumab (anti-PD-L1) treatment. The sequence came from a man aged 55 to 70 with urothelial cancer. The V gene is TRBV29-1 and the J gene is TRBJ1-1; there is no confident call for the D gene. DNA sequence: TGCAGCGCTCGTTCTTCGAACACTGAAGCTTTCTTT. Its amino acids are CSARSSNTEAFF.